The TCR beta chain described here comes from a study of graft-versus-host responses after intestinal transplantation. Overall study: Induction with anti-thymocyte globulin, then tacrolimus and steroids for roughly 3 years, was given to all recipients.

In the case of this clone: Its antigen is still unknown.

CDR1 and CDR2 (germline): MDHEN, SYDVKM. V shed 6 bases and J 4 bases; nucleotides not matched to a gene: 8. This CDR3 region has 15 residues. This table comes from immunoSEQ multiplex PCR, and its TCRdb copy is limited to in-frame clones, with some not included. The table shows around 90,000 clones, with roughly 91% occurring only once. This TCR came from a human donor who received an intestinal transplant. The sample was unstimulated CD8+ T cells sorted from spleen or lymph node cells, taken before intestinal transplant. The chain recombines TRBV28 with TRBJ2-2, with 7 bases lining up with TRBD2. The CDR3 DNA sequence: TGTGCCAGCAGCCAAAGCGGGATTGTCACCGGGGAGCTGTTTTTT. This sequence encodes CASSQSGIVTGELFF.